A selection of T cell receptor beta chains follows, all from one sample in a study of human T cells and chemical hapten exposure. TCRdb reprocessed the RACE reads with MiXCR, giving one entry per CDR3 protein. This table has about 120,000 distinct CDR3 sequences, roughly 13% appearing once. The sample in question was whole blood, obtained in connection with sensitization to the hapten diphenylcyclopropenone (DPC). Receptors were obtained from a young woman with alopecia areata. Some clones in this sample may be carry-over from other donors' samples. Both conserved end residues are part of each CDR3.

V gene: TRBV27
J gene: TRBJ2-7
CDR3 protein: CASSSIPLQGTYEQYF

V gene: TRBV20-1
J gene: TRBJ2-3
CDR3 protein: CSASQGRGVPADTQYF

V gene: TRBV18
J gene: TRBJ1-1
CDR3 protein: CASSPGGTVNTEAFF

V gene: TRBV29-1
J gene: TRBJ1-2
CDR3 protein: CSVEPRTGGYGYTF

V gene: TRBV18
J gene: TRBJ1-5
CDR3 protein: CASSRDRTPDQPQHF

V gene: TRBV5-6
J gene: TRBJ2-4
CDR3 protein: CASSANRVAKNIQYF

V gene: TRBV2
J gene: TRBJ1-1
CDR3 protein: CASSHRTGRNTEAFF

V gene: TRBV18
J gene: TRBJ1-5
CDR3 protein: CASSPGQISNQPQHF

V gene: TRBV3-1
J gene: TRBJ2-2
CDR3 protein: CASSREGLAGASVFF

V gene: TRBV4-3
J gene: TRBJ2-1
CDR3 protein: CASSQDWRQSDEQFF

V gene: TRBV7-2
J gene: TRBJ1-1
CDR3 protein: CASSFRQNTMNTEAFF

V gene: TRBV7-9
J gene: TRBJ2-7
CDR3 protein: CASSPAWTGGSGYEQYF

V gene: TRBV12-3/TRBV12-4
J gene: TRBJ2-4
CDR3 protein: CASSEQADIQYF

V gene: TRBV20-1
J gene: TRBJ2-1
CDR3 protein: CSATSANYNEQFF

V gene: TRBV20-1
J gene: TRBJ2-5
CDR3 protein: CSADRGRETQYF

V gene: TRBV12-3/TRBV12-4
J gene: TRBJ2-5
CDR3 protein: CASSLVTQETQYF

V gene: TRBV7-9
J gene: TRBJ1-6
CDR3 protein: CASSLGVNSPLHF

V gene: TRBV6-6
J gene: TRBJ1-2
CDR3 protein: CASSYVIPTVGYTF

V gene: TRBV6-5
J gene: TRBJ2-5
CDR3 protein: CASRAAQETQYF

V gene: TRBV28
J gene: TRBJ2-7
CDR3 protein: CASSITGPYEQYF

V gene: TRBV28
J gene: TRBJ1-6
CDR3 protein: CASSSTGTVNSPLHF

V gene: TRBV11-2
J gene: TRBJ1-4
CDR3 protein: CASSKATTMFF

V gene: TRBV7-6
J gene: TRBJ1-3
CDR3 protein: CASSLATGPGNTIYF

V gene: TRBV30
J gene: TRBJ1-6
CDR3 protein: CACIRHGLNSPLHF

V gene: TRBV6-5
J gene: TRBJ1-6
CDR3 protein: CASSYYRGAGGYSPLHF

V gene: TRBV20-1
J gene: TRBJ2-1
CDR3 protein: CSALLAGVVYEQFF

V gene: TRBV20-1
J gene: TRBJ2-7
CDR3 protein: CSAGRAGGYEQYF

V gene: TRBV28
J gene: TRBJ2-2
CDR3 protein: CASHKTSSGELFF

V gene: TRBV4-3
J gene: TRBJ1-1
CDR3 protein: CASSLGTPSSTEAFF

V gene: TRBV3-1
J gene: TRBJ2-1
CDR3 protein: CASSQVGQGNEQFF

V gene: TRBV29-1
J gene: TRBJ1-1
CDR3 protein: CSVRRGQSGTEAFF

V gene: TRBV7-2
J gene: TRBJ1-2
CDR3 protein: CASSFDPNNYGYTF

V gene: TRBV7-8
J gene: TRBJ1-2
CDR3 protein: CASSFTGTGNYGYTF

V gene: TRBV29-1
J gene: TRBJ1-6
CDR3 protein: CSVSEYGHSNSPLHF

V gene: TRBV18
J gene: TRBJ2-7
CDR3 protein: CASSPWIGGKGDEQYF

V gene: TRBV6-5
J gene: TRBJ2-2
CDR3 protein: CASSYALSGTGVAGELFF

V gene: TRBV7-2
J gene: TRBJ1-4
CDR3 protein: CASSLAQGNEKLFF

V gene: TRBV5-5
J gene: TRBJ1-5
CDR3 protein: CASSLGWARNNQPQHF

V gene: TRBV5-4
J gene: TRBJ2-1
CDR3 protein: CASSLVRQGGGNEQFF

V gene: TRBV5-1
J gene: TRBJ1-1
CDR3 protein: CASRAIRGRIEAFF

V gene: TRBV5-4
J gene: TRBJ1-6
CDR3 protein: CASSLEAYNSPLHF

V gene: TRBV29-1
J gene: TRBJ2-1
CDR3 protein: CSGLSYNEQFF

V gene: TRBV6-5
J gene: TRBJ2-2
CDR3 protein: CASSLGTGDGTGELFF

V gene: TRBV11-2
J gene: TRBJ2-3
CDR3 protein: CASSLRDRGYADTQYF

V gene: TRBV28
J gene: TRBJ2-7
CDR3 protein: CASSLSGNGNYEQYF

V gene: TRBV29-1
J gene: TRBJ1-1
CDR3 protein: CSGDRDTEAFF

V gene: TRBV6-6
J gene: TRBJ1-6
CDR3 protein: CASSYSGQNNSPLHF

V gene: TRBV2
J gene: TRBJ2-5
CDR3 protein: CASSTGFVQETQYF

V gene: TRBV5-1
J gene: TRBJ2-1
CDR3 protein: CASSLRQGRFGGNEQFF

V gene: TRBV20-1
J gene: TRBJ1-1
CDR3 protein: CSALGQGLNTEAFF

V gene: TRBV20-1
J gene: TRBJ2-7
CDR3 protein: CSARDRASGGRAYEQYF

V gene: TRBV7-2
J gene: TRBJ2-4
CDR3 protein: CASSSTGAAKNIQYF

V gene: TRBV6-2/TRBV6-3
J gene: TRBJ1-5
CDR3 protein: CASSYWGAVNQPQHF

V gene: TRBV18
J gene: TRBJ1-5
CDR3 protein: CASQGQGANQPQHF

V gene: TRBV4-3
J gene: TRBJ1-6
CDR3 protein: CASSQDRKSSYNSPLHF

V gene: TRBV7-6
J gene: TRBJ1-2
CDR3 protein: CASSDMTGRNYGYTF

V gene: TRBV12-3/TRBV12-4
J gene: TRBJ1-6
CDR3 protein: CASSLVQGGNSPLHF

V gene: TRBV6-2/TRBV6-3
J gene: TRBJ1-1
CDR3 protein: CASNTLPRGEAFF

V gene: TRBV6-6
J gene: TRBJ2-1
CDR3 protein: CASSEDRTATVNEQFF